This passage covers 2 T cell receptor beta chains from one sample sequenced in a study of T cells in Graves' hyperthyroidism and ophthalmopathy. Using RNA transcripts as the source, TCR beta CDR3 regions were amplified. The study used the HTBI primer set for a first-round RT-PCR of the TCR CDR3. TCRdb fed the multiplex PCR reads into MiXCR, producing one record per CDR3 protein. This table has hundreds of thousands of distinct CDR3 sequences, 13% to 15% appearing once. The sequenced sample was blood. All receptors derive from a woman aged 18-29 years with Graves' hyperthyroidism.

This clonotype was found many times. The genes are TRBV12-3 or TRBV12-4 and TRBJ2-3; 7 bases are a match to TRBD1. J lost 1 base, V lost 6 bases, and 22 bases had no gene match. This CDR3 is 20 amino acids long. The CDR3 DNA is TGTGCCAGCAGACCGAACCCAGGGACAGCCATCGATTGGGGCACAGATACGCAGTATTTT. It is translated as CASRPNPGTAIDWGTDTQYF.

This clonotype appeared a few times. This could be a read error, since a much larger clone is one nucleotide away. This CDR3 fails to terminate in the conserved phenylalanine or tryptophan, so it likely reflects a read error. This rearrangement joins TRBV11-2 to TRBJ2-5; 7 bases fit TRBD1. Germline V CDR1 and CDR2: SGHAT, FQNNGV. V gave up 3 bases and J gave up 2 bases; unmatched junction bases: 12. This CDR3 region has 17 residues. In DNA, the CDR3 is TGTGCCAGCAGCTTGGTTCTGGGACAGCTGGGACAAGAGACCCAGTACTCC. This gives the protein CASSLVLGQLGQETQYS.